The rows below give T cell receptor beta chains drawn from one sample of a study of CD8+ T cells in alopecia areata. Method: immunoSEQ multiplex PCR; TCRdb's copy keeps in-frame clones and lacks some. The profile shows more than 200,000 clones, 65% to 70% of them singletons. Sequencing used CD4+ T cells sorted from blood, obtained at week 0. These receptors came from a human donor with alopecia areata. Each CDR3 is given with its conserved first and last residue. Each record gives: CDR3 protein, CDR3 DNA, CDR3 length, D gene, V gene, J gene, clone size. A D gene is named only where the DNA matches it firmly. The size entry is marked missing in some rows and otherwise reads once, few, many or a size class.

CASSLAGLRTGELFF	TGTGCCAGCAGCTTGGCCGGGCTTCGCACCGGGGAGCTGTTTTTT	15	NA	TRBV5-4	TRBJ2-2	NA
CASSVVPAGSTGELFF	TGTGCCAGCAGCGTAGTACCGGCCGGGAGCACCGGGGAGCTGTTTTTT	16	NA	TRBV9	TRBJ2-2	NA
CSGTGGGNTEAFF	TGCAGCGGCACAGGGGGCGGGAACACTGAAGCTTTCTTT	13	TRBD1	TRBV29-1	TRBJ1-1	NA
CASSLGGAGFDYGYTF	TGTGCCAGCAGCTTAGGGGGGGCCGGTTTTGACTATGGCTACACCTTC	16	NA	TRBV7-6	TRBJ1-2	NA
CSVEGTASYEQYF	TGCAGCGTTGAAGGGACAGCCTCCTACGAGCAGTACTTC	13	NA	TRBV29-1	TRBJ2-7	NA
CASSDQQGTGDTQYF	TGTGCCAGCAGCGATCAACAGGGGACAGGAGATACGCAGTATTTT	15	TRBD1	TRBV7-9	TRBJ2-3	NA
CSVVLQLNTEAFF	TGCAGCGTTGTCCTACAGCTGAACACTGAAGCTTTCTTT	13	NA	TRBV29-1	TRBJ1-1	NA
CATSRVEEYGYTF	TGTGCCACCAGCAGAGTCGAGGAGTATGGCTACACCTTC	13	NA	TRBV15	TRBJ1-2	NA
CSVGGDTQYF	TGCAGCGTGGGGGGAGATACGCAGTATTTT	10	NA	TRBV29-1	TRBJ2-3	few
CASSLTGYEQYF	TGCGCCAGCAGCTTGACAGGGTACGAGCAGTACTTC	12	NA	TRBV5-1	TRBJ2-7	few
CASSKQGLYEQYF	TGTGCCAGTAGTAAACAGGGACTCTACGAGCAGTACTTC	13	NA	TRBV19	TRBJ2-7	NA
CSVDGERETQYF	TGCAGCGTTGATGGCGAGAGAGAGACCCAGTACTTC	12	NA	TRBV29-1	TRBJ2-5	NA
CSGWEGWAFF	TGCAGCGGATGGGAGGGTTGGGCTTTCTTT	10	NA	TRBV29-1	TRBJ1-1	NA
CSVEGQDSSGANVLTF	TGCAGCGTTGAAGGGCAGGACAGCTCTGGGGCCAACGTCCTGACTTTC	16	NA	TRBV29-1	TRBJ2-6	NA
CASSPIQNTEAFF	TGTGCCAGCTCACCAATCCAGAACACTGAAGCTTTCTTT	13	NA	TRBV18	TRBJ1-1	NA
CASSRDRAGSGANVLTF	TGTGCCAGTAGTAGGGACAGGGCGGGATCGGGGGCCAACGTCCTGACTTTC	17	TRBD1	TRBV19	TRBJ2-6	NA
CASSPDVSDVKYF	TGTGCCAGCTCACCTGACGTATCGGACGTTAAGTACTTC	13	NA	TRBV18	TRBJ2-5	NA
CASTRSNQPQHF	TGTGCCAGCACCAGGAGCAATCAGCCCCAGCATTTT	12	NA	TRBV6-5	TRBJ1-5	NA
CASSLPTGAANYGYTF	TGTGCCAGCAGTTTACCTACAGGGGCCGCCAACTATGGCTACACCTTC	16	TRBD1	TRBV27	TRBJ1-2	NA
CAWSVTANYGYTF	TGTGCCTGGAGTGTAACGGCCAACTATGGCTACACCTTC	13	NA	TRBV30	TRBJ1-2	NA
CASSLYGGTEAFF	TGTGCCAGCAGCTTATATGGGGGCACTGAAGCTTTCTTT	13	NA	TRBV7-3	TRBJ1-1	NA
CASSVSGQTYGYTF	TGTGCCAGCAGTGTATCGGGACAGACATATGGCTACACCTTC	14	TRBD1	TRBV2	TRBJ1-2	NA
CATSRGQGSEQYF	TGTGCCACCTCGAGAGGACAGGGTTCGGAGCAGTACTTC	13	TRBD1	TRBV6-6	TRBJ2-7	NA
CASSFVDSNSYEQYF	TGTGCCAGCAGTTTCGTCGACAGCAACTCCTACGAGCAGTACTTC	15	NA	TRBV27	TRBJ2-7	NA
CAISDLRGPGEQYF	TGTGCCATCAGTGACCTCAGGGGGCCGGGGGAGCAGTACTTC	14	TRBD1	TRBV10-3	TRBJ2-7	NA
CSATLIETQYF	TGCAGTGCCACCCTGATAGAGACCCAGTACTTC	11	NA	TRBV20-1	TRBJ2-5	NA
CASSSRRDFETQYF	TGTGCCAGCAGCTCCCGACGTGATTTTGAGACCCAGTACTTC	14	NA	TRBV9	TRBJ2-5	NA
CASSYGSHEQYF	TGTGCCAGCAGTTACGGCAGCCACGAGCAGTACTTC	12	NA	TRBV6-6	TRBJ2-7	few
CASRGRRSGNTIYF	TGTGCCAGCCGCGGACGTCGCTCTGGAAACACCATATATTTT	14	NA	TRBV13	TRBJ1-3	once
CASSSGQGAKNIQYF	TGCGCCAGCAGCAGCGGACAGGGAGCCAAAAACATTCAGTACTTC	15	TRBD1	TRBV5-1	TRBJ2-4	NA
CASSEYSPSIKTIYF	TGTGCCAGCAGTGAATACTCCCCTTCAATCAAGACCATATATTTT	15	NA	TRBV25-1	TRBJ1-3	NA
CASSLELYNSPLHF	TGTGCCAGCAGTCTGGAACTCTATAATTCACCCCTCCACTTT	14	NA	TRBV27	TRBJ1-6	NA
CASIRGLAGVYEQYF	TGTGCCAGTATTAGGGGACTAGCGGGGGTCTACGAGCAGTACTTC	15	TRBD2	TRBV19	TRBJ2-7	few
CASTWAGQEQFF	TGTGCCAGCACCTGGGCAGGGCAAGAGCAGTTCTTC	12	NA	TRBV7-2	TRBJ2-1	NA
CSVKQGAHNEQFF	TGCAGCGTTAAACAGGGAGCCCACAATGAGCAGTTCTTC	13	NA	TRBV29-1	TRBJ2-1	NA
CASSDRGMGNTEAFF	TGTGCCAGCAGTGACCGGGGAATGGGGAACACTGAAGCTTTCTTT	15	NA	TRBV2	TRBJ1-1	NA
CSVVPGQGHEKLFF	TGCAGCGTTGTCCCGGGACAGGGGCATGAAAAACTGTTTTTT	14	TRBD1	TRBV29-1	TRBJ1-4	NA
CASSTRQGTEAFF	TGTGCCAGCAGTACCCGACAGGGCACTGAAGCTTTCTTT	13	TRBD1	TRBV6-5	TRBJ1-1	NA
CASSRVSSF	TGTGCCAGCAGCAGGGTCAGCTCTTTT	9	NA	TRBV5-6	TRBJ1-4	NA
CASSKRQVNTEAFF	TGTGCCAGTAGTAAGCGGCAGGTGAACACTGAAGCTTTCTTT	14	NA	TRBV19	TRBJ1-1	NA
CASSYSKDRGKNIQYF	TGTGCCAGCAGTTACTCGAAGGACAGGGGAAAAAACATTCAGTACTTC	16	TRBD1	TRBV6-6	TRBJ2-4	NA
CAWSPSQETQYF	TGTGCCTGGAGCCCGTCCCAAGAGACCCAGTACTTC	12	NA	TRBV30	TRBJ2-5	once
CAWSVGTLAKNIQYF	TGTGCCTGGAGTGTCGGCACACTAGCCAAAAACATTCAGTACTTC	15	NA	TRBV30	TRBJ2-4	NA
CASSQDRGTTDTQYF	TGCGCCAGCAGCCAAGATAGGGGGACCACAGATACGCAGTATTTT	15	NA	TRBV4-3	TRBJ2-3	NA
CASSVTGVGDTQYF	TGTGCCAGCAGCGTAACAGGAGTGGGAGATACGCAGTATTTT	14	NA	TRBV7-3	TRBJ2-3	NA
CASKVGGEAFF	TGTGCCAGTAAAGTGGGCGGAGAAGCTTTCTTT	11	NA	TRBV19	TRBJ1-1	NA
CAWTNRRANYGYTF	TGTGCCTGGACCAACAGGAGAGCTAACTATGGCTACACCTTC	14	NA	TRBV30	TRBJ1-2	NA